The 2 T cell receptor beta chains in this list originate from one sample, sequenced in a study of identical twins. MiXCR, run by TCRdb on the 5' RACE reads, gives a single entry per CDR3 protein. The table lists nearly 900,000 distinct CDR3 sequences, more than 9% of them singletons, with 1.5% to 2% in the top ten. This sample was also put to use in a study of yellow fever vaccine responses in identical twins.

The sequenced sample was PBMCs. These receptors all come from a woman between 18 and 30 years old in good health.

The rearrangement links TRBV11-3 to TRBJ2-2; 8 nucleotides align to TRBD1. This CDR3 region has 13 residues. Germline loops: CDR1 SGHNT, CDR2 YENEEA. Trimming cost V 6 bases and J 7 bases; bases outside gene matches: 4. This CDR3 is CASRNTGGGELFF. The DNA of the CDR3 is TGTGCCAGCAGGAATACAGGGGGCGGGGAGCTGTTTTTT.

This clonotype has a handful of counts. The CDR3 bases are TGTGCCAGCAGGGGAAGGGACAGGGTTAATTCACCCCTCCACTTT. It yields the protein CASRGRDRVNSPLHF. The gene calls are TRBV28 and TRBJ1-6, with 9 bases fitting TRBD1. Germline V gene sequence: CDR1 MDHEN, CDR2 SYDVKM. Trimming took 6 bases from V and 6 from J; bases not matched to a gene: 6. The CDR3 is 15 residues long.